Below are 28 T cell receptor beta chains sequenced from a single sample in a study of T-cell reconstitution after alpha-beta-depleted transplantation in children. Construction of the TCRbeta library involved unique molecular identifiers. From the PCR reads, TCRdb called clonotypes with MiXCR, one entry per CDR3 protein. The data show approximately 130,000 distinct CDR3 sequences, approximately 8.7% seen once. The material was PBMCs, mostly from graft donor cells, obtained 180 days after TCRalphabeta/CD19-depleted stem cell transplant. The origin of the receptors is a girl under three years old who had a stem cell transplant for combined immunodeficiency, so the T cells may come from the graft donor.

This clonotype was seen repeatedly, ten times or more. The chain has TRBV6-5 and TRBJ2-1, with D tentatively TRBD1 or TRBD2 (5 bases each). The CDR3 has 17 amino acids. Deletions cut 4 bases from V and 0 bases from J, with 16 bases between. CDR1 is MNHEY, CDR2 SVGAGI, per germline. CDR3 nucleotide sequence: TGTGCCAGCAGTTTAAACCGGGACCCAAGCTCCTACAATGAGCAGTTCTTC. This codes for CASSLNRDPSSYNEQFF.

This clonotype was observed a handful of times. V gene TRBV28 combines with J gene TRBJ2-2; unclear D gene. The CDR3 extends over 15 amino acids. Trimming pared 5 bases from V and 1 base from J, leaving 11 bases between. The germline gives CDR1 MDHEN, CDR2 SYDVKM. CDR3 sequence reads: CASSRIMGNTGELFF. CDR3 in DNA: TGTGCCAGCAGTCGAATTATGGGGAACACCGGGGAGCTGTTTTTT.

This clonotype was recorded once. The chain uses TRBV6-2 or TRBV6-3 and TRBJ2-7, with D possibly TRBD1 on 5 matching bases. Germline assignment: CDR1 MNHEY and CDR2 SVGEGT. Trimming cost V 6 bases and J 0 bases, with 15 bases left between them. This CDR3 contains 15 residues. The CDR3 DNA is TGTGCCAGCAGCGCACATTACAGGAGCTCCTACGAGCAGTACTTC. Residues: CASSAHYRSSYEQYF.

The chain links TRBV20-1 to TRBJ2-3, with TRBD2 identical over 10 bases. V dropped 6 bases and J dropped 5; count of bases not matched to a gene: 8. Germline CDR1 is DFQATT and CDR2 is SNEGSKA (reference sequence). This CDR3 contains 14 residues. The CDR3 nucleotides read TGCAGTGCGTCACTAGCGGGGAGAGGAGATACGCAGTATTTT. This codes for CSASLAGRGDTQYF.

The chain joins TRBV20-1 to TRBJ1-1; 7 bases match TRBD1. The trim removed 3 bases at V and 7 bases at J, leaving 8 bases unmatched. The CDR3 consists of 13 residues. Germline V CDR1 and CDR2: DFQATT, SNEGSKA (reference sequence). The CDR3 loop is CSASIAGGDEAFF. Written as DNA, the CDR3 is TGCAGTGCTAGTATCGCAGGGGGAGATGAAGCTTTCTTT.

This clonotype was observed many times. J is TRBJ2-7 and V is TRBV25-1; 9 nucleotides match TRBD1. After removal of 5 bases from V and 3 bases from J, the junction contained 5 bases not matched to a gene. The germline CDR1 and CDR2 sequences are MGHDK and SYGVNS. The CDR3 is made up of 14 amino acids. The CDR3, as DNA: TGTGCCAGCAGTCCCGACAGGGGGTTCTACGAGCAGTACTTC. Its translation: CASSPDRGFYEQYF.

This clonotype has just a few counts. The rearrangement uses TRBV15 and TRBJ2-4; the D gene is possibly TRBD1 (6 bases). V lost 7 bases and J lost 3, with 13 bases in between. CDR3 length: 14 residues. CDR1 LNHNV and CDR2 YYDKDF come from the germline V gene (reference sequence). The CDR3 DNA reads as TGTGCCACCAACCAGGGGTGGGGCAAAAACATTCAGTACTTC. Translating it yields CATNQGWGKNIQYF. The full variable domain, its missing parts supplied by reference TRBV15 and TRBJ2-4, is DAMVIQNPRYQVTQFGKPVTLSCSQTLNHNVMYWYQQKSSQAPKLLFHYYDKDFNNEADTPDNFQSRRPNTSFCFLDIRSPGLGDTAMYLCATNQGWGKNIQYFGAGTRLSVL.

This clonotype has a count of ten or more. V usage is TRBV5-1 and J usage is TRBJ2-3; no reliable D call. V was shortened by 0 bases and J by 4 bases, with 12 bases between the two germline ends. Germline V gives CDR1 SGHRS, CDR2 YFSETQ. This CDR3 spans 15 amino acids. The CDR3 DNA reads TGCGCCAGCAGCTTGGCCGGCCAGACCGCAGATACGCAGTATTTT. Translation: CASSLAGQTADTQYF.

The table lists this clonotype with a few counts. The gene calls are TRBV7-8 and TRBJ2-7; D gene unclear. The ends were cut back, 2 bases at V and 3 bases at J, with 17 bases in the middle. From germline, CDR1 is SGHVS and CDR2 FQNEAQ. CDR3 length equals 16 residues. The CDR3, as DNA: TGTGCCAGCAGCTTAAGATATGTGTCGGCGAACTACGAGCAGTACTTC. Translation gives CASSLRYVSANYEQYF.

This clonotype was counted only a few times. This rearrangement joins TRBV7-2 to TRBJ2-3; no definite D call. V lost 3 bases and J lost 6, with 10 bases in between. This CDR3 is 13 amino acids long. Germline CDR1 and CDR2: SGHTA and FQGNSA. The CDR3, as DNA: TGTGCCAGCAGCTTGCAGAGTCCCGATACGCAGTATTTT. Protein sequence: CASSLQSPDTQYF.

This clonotype came up a few times. The chain combines TRBV5-1 with TRBJ2-7; 7 bases are a match to TRBD2. The CDR3 contains 13 residues. The J segment lost 4 bases and the V segment lost 2 bases, leaving 3 bases of the junction unmatched. CDR1 is SGHRS and CDR2 is YFSETQ in the germline V gene. CDR3 coding DNA: TGCGCCAGCAGCTTTATAGCGGGTTACGAGCAGTACTTC. Residues: CASSFIAGYEQYF.

V gene TRBV7-9 combines with J gene TRBJ1-1; D unclear. The germline CDR1 and CDR2 sequences are SEHNR and FQNEAQ (reference sequence). This CDR3 comprises 13 residues. The germline V and J ends were trimmed by 5 bases and 4 bases, with 11 bases remaining between them. The CDR3 region is CASSENSITEAFF. In nucleotides, the CDR3 is TGTGCCAGCAGCGAGAACAGCATCACTGAAGCTTTCTTT.

This sequence joins TRBV10-3 and TRBJ2-2; D might be TRBD2 (6 bases). Germline CDR1 reads ENHRY; CDR2 reads SYGVKD. The CDR3 has 13 residues. The V gene lost 8 bases and the J gene lost 3 bases, with 10 bases spanning the gap. This CDR3 reads CAIAWGDTGELFF. The CDR3 bases are TGTGCCATCGCCTGGGGGGACACCGGGGAGCTGTTTTTT.

This clonotype occurred a few times. CDR3 coding DNA: TGTGCCAGCAGCGTAGGAGGGGGAGTCACCGGGGAGCTGTTTTTT. Amino acid sequence: CASSVGGGVTGELFF. This chain connects TRBV9 to TRBJ2-2, with a weak D call TRBD1 (6 bases). V lost 0 bases, J lost 4 bases, and 10 bases lay in between. The germline V gene has CDR1 SGDLS and CDR2 YYNGEE. CDR3 length equals 15 residues.

In nucleotides, the CDR3 is TGTGCCAGCAGTTCCGCGGACAGGGGAACTGAAGCTTTCTTT. This codes for CASSSADRGTEAFF. The genes are TRBV6-5 and TRBJ1-1; 9 positions match TRBD1. Trimming took 4 bases from V and 5 from J; bases not matched to a gene: 5. In germline, CDR1 is MNHEY, CDR2 SVGAGI. The CDR3 loop spans 14 amino acids.

The J gene is TRBJ2-4, the V gene TRBV20-1; D is possibly TRBD1 (5 bases). The CDR3 sequence is 15 residues long. The V gene lost 1 base and the J gene lost 7 bases, with 17 bases spanning the gap. Germline CDR1 is DFQATT and CDR2 is SNEGSKA (reference sequence). CDR3 DNA: TGCAGTGCTAGAGCCTCTGGAAGGGGTTGGAACATTCAGTACTTC. Encoded protein: CSARASGRGWNIQYF.

In this sample, this clonotype turned up many times. The J gene is TRBJ2-1, the V gene TRBV10-3; 8 bases map to TRBD2. J was trimmed by 3 bases and V by 2 bases; bases with no gene match: 6. This CDR3 comprises 16 residues. CDR1 and CDR2 (germline): ENHRY, SYGVKD. CDR3 region: CAISEPLAGHYNEQFF. The DNA of the CDR3 is TGTGCCATCAGTGAGCCTTTAGCGGGGCACTACAATGAGCAGTTCTTC.

This clonotype was counted many times. The J gene is TRBJ2-5, the V gene TRBV20-1; no definite D call. The germline V and J ends were trimmed by 2 bases and 2 bases, with 3 bases remaining between them. The germline gives CDR1 DFQATT, CDR2 SNEGSKA (reference sequence). CDR3 length: 11 residues. The CDR3 region is CSARFQETQYF. The CDR3 region has the DNA TGCAGTGCTAGATTTCAAGAGACCCAGTACTTC.

This clonotype was recorded at least ten times. V usage is TRBV20-1 and J usage is TRBJ2-2; 8 bases line up with TRBD1. The CDR3 consists of 13 residues. With 5 bases clipped from V and 1 base from J, the junction kept 0 bases outside the gene matches. In germline, CDR1 is DFQATT, CDR2 SNEGSKA (reference sequence). This CDR3 reads CSAGTGNTGELFF. The CDR3 DNA is TGCAGTGCTGGGACAGGGAACACCGGGGAGCTGTTTTTT.

The chain has TRBV20-1 and TRBJ2-6; the match to TRBD2 covers 8 bases. After removal of 3 bases from V and 3 bases from J, the junction contained 1 base not matched to a gene. Germline V gene sequence: CDR1 DFQATT, CDR2 SNEGSKA (reference sequence). This CDR3 contains 14 residues. CDR3 in amino acids: CSARRGVGANVLTF. CDR3 DNA sequence: TGCAGTGCTAGGCGGGGGGTTGGGGCCAACGTCCTGACTTTC.

In nucleotides, the CDR3 is TGCAGTGCTACAGAAAGCACAACTAATGAAAAACTGTTTTTT. Its protein product is CSATESTTNEKLFF. The V gene is TRBV20-1, the J gene TRBJ1-4; D gene uncertain. The V end lost 4 bases, the J end lost 0 bases, and 9 bases lay between the germline ends. The V gene's germline CDR1 is DFQATT and CDR2 SNEGSKA (reference sequence). The CDR3 is 14 residues long.

A few counts support this clonotype. The chain recombines TRBV5-1 with TRBJ2-2; TRBD2 is a possible D gene (6 bases). V was cut by 6 bases and J by 0 bases, with 9 bases left in between. This CDR3 has 14 residues. Germline V gives CDR1 SGHRS, CDR2 YFSETQ. Written as DNA, the CDR3 is TGCGCCAGCACTAGCGATGCGAACACCGGGGAGCTGTTTTTT. As protein: CASTSDANTGELFF.

This clonotype was picked up a small number of times. This chain's CDR3 is CAISGGLATAIEETQYF. The CDR3 DNA is TGTGCCATCAGTGGCGGGCTAGCGACGGCAATTGAAGAGACCCAGTACTTC. The genes are TRBV10-3 and TRBJ2-5; the D gene is possibly TRBD2 (6 bases). Germline V CDR1 and CDR2: ENHRY, SYGVKD. The germline V and J ends were trimmed by 4 bases and 3 bases, with 21 bases remaining between them. The CDR3 spans 17 residues.

J is TRBJ2-2 and V is TRBV20-1; D not resolved. The CDR3 spans 14 residues. V lost 4 bases and J 3 bases, leaving 12 bases between the germline ends. Germline CDR1 is DFQATT and CDR2 is SNEGSKA (reference sequence). CDR3 amino acids: CSAKPRSYTGELFF. CDR3 sequence (DNA): TGCAGTGCTAAACCACGGAGTTACACCGGGGAGCTGTTTTTT.

The sample holds a few counts of this clonotype. This chain joins TRBV5-5 and TRBJ2-1, with D perhaps matching TRBD1 (5 bases). Trimming removed 4 bases at V and 2 bases at J, with 13 bases between. Looked up from germline, CDR1 is SGHKS and CDR2 is YYEKEE (reference sequence). This CDR3 spans 15 amino acids. CDR3: CASSTTGWAYNEQFF. CDR3 DNA: TGTGCCAGCAGCACTACAGGTTGGGCCTACAATGAGCAGTTCTTC.

This clonotype was seen once. This may be a read error: a much more frequent sequence differs by one nucleotide. The chain joins TRBV20-1 to TRBJ2-1; maybe TRBD2 (5 bases). The V end lost 3 bases, the J end lost 8 bases, and 11 bases lay between the germline ends. CDR3 length: 12 residues. Germline CDR1 reads DFQATT; CDR2 reads SNEGSKA (reference sequence). The CDR3 region is CSASSQEDEQFF. DNA for the CDR3: TGCAGTGCTAGTAGCCAGGAGGATGAGCAGTTCTTC.

This clonotype was seen a handful of times. The chain links TRBV19 to TRBJ2-7; D may correspond to TRBD1 or TRBD2 (6 bases each). Germline lookup yields CDR1 LNHDA and CDR2 SQIVND (reference sequence). The CDR3 has 15 amino acids. V was clipped by 5 bases and J by 3 bases, with 17 bases between them. The CDR3: CASSFGGGPIYEQYF. CDR3 DNA: TGTGCCAGTAGTTTTGGTGGGGGGCCCATCTACGAGCAGTACTTC.

The genes are TRBV7-9 and TRBJ1-3, with a tentative D call TRBD1 (5 bases). The CDR3 totals 15 residues. Germline V CDR1 and CDR2: SEHNR, FQNEAQ (reference sequence). The V end lost 4 bases, the J end lost 0 bases, and 10 bases lay between the germline ends. The CDR3 sequence is CASSSSTVSGNTIYF. CDR3 coding DNA: TGTGCCAGCAGCTCTTCGACAGTCTCTGGAAACACCATATATTTT.